Presented here are 17 T cell receptor beta chains from one specimen sequenced in a study of cytomegalovirus exposure and HLA in healthy donors. 13 Jbeta primers and 60 Vbeta primers were used for the PCR. TCRdb keeps only in-frame clones here, not all; method: immunoSEQ multiplex PCR. The listing records 100,000 to 150,000 clones. Sequencing was carried out using PBMCs. All receptors derive from a middle-aged woman in good health and CMV-seronegative.

Regarding this clone: A read error may account for a junction end that differs from germline. Other DNA sequences of this sample code for an identical CDR3. The rearrangement joins TRBV6-1 to TRBJ1-2; TRBD1 might be the D (5 bases). Germline V gives CDR1 MNHNS, CDR2 SASEGT. This CDR3 has 15 amino acids. CDR3 in amino acids: CASSEGGTDDYGYTF. CDR3 nucleotides: TGCGCCAGCAGTGAAGGAGGGACTGATGACTATGGCTACACCTTC.

The chain carries TRBV5-5 and TRBJ1-1; D unresolved. The CDR3 contains 13 residues. Between the trimmed V and J ends, which lost 3 bases and 4 bases, there was a span of 10 bases. The V gene's germline CDR1 is SGHKS and CDR2 YYEKEE (reference sequence). Written as DNA, the CDR3 is TGTGCCAGCAGCTGGTCTGCGGCCACTGAAGCTTTCTTT. Amino acids: CASSWSAATEAFF.

The chain is built from TRBV15 and TRBJ2-1, with a tentative D call TRBD1 (6 bases). Trimming removed 7 bases at V and 10 bases at J, with 14 bases between. The CDR3 contains 12 residues. Germline-derived CDR1 and CDR2 are LNHNV and YYDKDF (reference sequence). CDR3 residues: CATTPGTLEQFF. For the CDR3, the DNA is TGTGCCACCACCCCCGGGACATTAGAGCAGTTCTTC.

The DNA for the CDR3 is TGTGCCAGCAGCGTACAGGGGGCGAACACTGAAGCTTTCTTT. This encodes CASSVQGANTEAFF. This sequence joins TRBV7-3 and TRBJ1-1; TRBD1 matches 9 bases. The junction had 2 bases not matched to a gene; V was cut back by 5 bases and J by 1 base. The CDR3 is 14 residues long. Germline CDR1 is SGHTA and CDR2 is FQGTGA.

The chain is built from TRBV5-1 and TRBJ2-3, with 7 bases lining up with TRBD2. The CDR3 has 14 amino acids. Germline-derived CDR1 and CDR2 are SGHRS and YFSETQ. V trimming: 4 bases; J trimming: 0 bases; junction bases outside the gene matches: 2. DNA for the CDR3: TGCGCCAGCAGCGGGGGGGACAGCACAGATACGCAGTATTTT. Translating gives CASSGGDSTDTQYF. The full variable domain, rest sourced from reference TRBV5-1 and TRBJ2-3, is KAGVTQTPRYLIKTRGQQVTLSCSPISGHRSVSWYQQTPGQGLQFLFEYFSETQRNKGNFPGRFSGRQFSNSRSEMNVSTLELGDSALYLCASSGGDSTDTQYFGPGTRLTVL.

V gene TRBV2 combines with J gene TRBJ1-5; D call uncertain. Trimming took 6 bases from V and 7 from J, leaving 19 bases between them. Looked up from germline, CDR1 is SNHLY and CDR2 is FYNNEI. This CDR3 has 15 amino acids. As DNA, the CDR3 is TGTGCCAGCAGGGGCGCAGAGGGCGCTGGACAGCCCCAGCATTTT. Amino acid sequence: CASRGAEGAGQPQHF.

CDR3 in amino acids: CASSKQGGQGPGYTF. The CDR3 DNA reads TGTGCCAGCAGCAAACAGGGGGGACAGGGGCCGGGCTACACCTTC. This chain uses TRBV21-1 with TRBJ1-2; TRBD1, the table's D call, was not compared with the DNA. TRBV21-1 is a recognized pseudogene. The CDR3 is 15 residues long.

The chain recombines TRBV6-1 with TRBJ1-3, with D unresolved. V dropped 2 bases and J dropped 4 bases, with 12 bases sitting between them. In germline, CDR1 is MNHNS, CDR2 SASEGT. The length of the CDR3 is 15 residues. This CDR3 reads CASSEPGSGGNTIYF. Here the CDR3 DNA reads TGTGCCAGCAGTGAACCAGGATCGGGGGGAAACACCATATATTTT.

The J gene is TRBJ1-6, the V gene TRBV5-1; possible D gene TRBD1, 5 bases. Germline CDR1 SGHRS, CDR2 YFSETQ. The V end lost 4 bases, the J end lost 6 bases, and 20 bases lay between the germline ends. The CDR3 runs 17 residues. The CDR3 coding sequence is TGCGCCAGCAGCATCCCAGACACGGGGGTAGGTAATTCACCCCTCCACTTT. As protein: CASSIPDTGVGNSPLHF.

This chain joins TRBV5-1 and TRBJ2-7; 8 bases align to TRBD1. The V segment lost 5 bases and the J segment 1 base; nucleotides outside the gene matches: 8. Looked up from germline, CDR1 is SGHRS and CDR2 is YFSETQ. The CDR3 is 15 residues long. The CDR3 region is CASRPGQGLSYEQYF. For the CDR3, the DNA is TGCGCCAGCAGGCCTGGACAGGGACTTTCCTACGAGCAGTACTTC.

V gene TRBV25-1 combines with J gene TRBJ2-2; 8 positions match TRBD1. The junction had 3 bases not matched to a gene; V was cut back by 2 bases and J by 4 bases. Germline V gives CDR1 MGHDK, CDR2 SYGVNS. The length of the CDR3 is 15 residues. CDR3 coding DNA: TGTGCCAGCAGTGAACCACAGGGGGTCACCGGGGAGCTGTTTTTT. This translates into CASSEPQGVTGELFF. Variable domain in full (rest from reference TRBV25-1 and TRBJ2-2): EADIYQTPRYLVIGTGKKITLECSQTMGHDKMYWYQQDPGMELHLIHYSYGVNSTEKGDLSSESTVSRIRTEHFPLTLESARPSHTSQYLCASSEPQGVTGELFFGEGSRLTVL.

The gene calls are TRBV9 and TRBJ2-7; tentatively, D is TRBD1 (5 bases). CDR3 length: 13 amino acids. Between the trimmed V and J ends, which lost 5 bases and 6 bases, there was a span of 15 bases. Per germline, CDR1 SGDLS and CDR2 YYNGEE. The CDR3 DNA reads as TGTGCCAGCAGTATACAGGCCTCCGGCGAGCAGTACTTC. This gives the protein CASSIQASGEQYF.

The chain couples TRBV7-2 to TRBJ2-5, with 9 nucleotides matching TRBD2. The germline V gene has CDR1 SGHTA and CDR2 FQGNSA. J gave up 5 bases and V 1 base, and 2 bases lay outside the gene matches. This CDR3 contains 14 residues. The CDR3 region is CASSLVAGGETQYF. As DNA, the CDR3 is TGTGCCAGCAGCTTAGTCGCGGGAGGGGAGACCCAGTACTTC. Looking up the rest from reference TRBV7-2 and TRBJ2-5 gives the full variable domain: GAGVSQSPSNKVTEKGKDVELRCDPISGHTALYWYRQSLGQGLEFLIYFQGNSAPDKSGLPSDRFSAERTGGSVSTLTIQRTQQEDSAVYLCASSLVAGGETQYFGPGTRLLVL.

The chain is built from TRBV9 and TRBJ1-2; TRBD1 matches at 7 bases. There are 14 residues in the CDR3. V dropped 3 bases and J dropped 4; count of bases not matched to a gene: 6. Germline CDR1 is SGDLS and CDR2 is YYNGEE. The CDR3 DNA follows: TGTGCCAGCAGCGGAACCAGGGGGTTCTATGGCTACACCTTC. This codes for CASSGTRGFYGYTF. Looking up the rest from reference TRBV9 and TRBJ1-2 gives the full variable domain: DSGVTQTPKHLITATGQRVTLRCSPRSGDLSVYWYQQSLDQGLQFLIQYYNGEERAKGNILERFSAQQFPDLHSELNLSSLELGDSALYFCASSGTRGFYGYTFGSGTRLTVV.

V is TRBV14 and J is TRBJ1-5; 8 nucleotides match TRBD1. The V gene end was trimmed by 4 bases and the J gene end by 4 bases; junction bases not matched to a gene: 6. In germline, CDR1 is SGHDN, CDR2 FVKESK. The CDR3 contains 15 residues. The DNA of the CDR3 is TGTGCCAGCAGCCCGGGGACAGGTGGAAATCAGCCCCAGCATTTT. Its translation is CASSPGTGGNQPQHF. Together with reference TRBV14 and TRBJ1-5, the CDR3 gives the full variable domain: EAGVTQFPSHSVIEKGQTVTLRCDPISGHDNLYWYRRVMGKEIKFLLHFVKESKQDESGMPNNRFLAERTGGTYSTLKVQPAELEDSGVYFCASSPGTGGNQPQHFGDGTRLSIL.

This sequence joins TRBV6-6 and TRBJ1-6; a possible D gene is TRBD1 (6 bases). The CDR3 totals 16 residues. Germline values: CDR1 MNHNY, CDR2 SVGAGI (reference sequence). V shed 4 bases and J shed 7 bases, with 17 bases lying between them. CDR3 loop: CASSSPAGGRNSPLHF. The CDR3 DNA reads TGTGCCAGCAGTTCGCCGGCGGGGGGCAGGAATTCACCCCTCCACTTT.

The chain couples TRBV20-1 to TRBJ2-7; TRBD2 agrees at 7 bases. The ends lost 6 bases at V and 7 bases at J; junction bases unmatched: 6. The CDR3 spans 11 residues. Germline V gene data show CDR1 as DFQATT and CDR2 as SNEGSKA (reference sequence). The DNA of the CDR3 is TGCAGTGCAGGGAGGGGAGGGGAGCAGTACTTC. Translation gives CSAGRGGEQYF.